These T cell receptor beta chains were read from a single sample in a study of tissue T cells after allogeneic stem cell transplantation. Repertoires were generated with immunoSEQ multiplex PCR, while TCRdb's copy carries only in-frame clones and drops some. This table has approximately 2,200 clones, approximately 76% appearing once. Sample: ileal tissue, taken at autopsy. The receptors shown here come from a male patient between 40 and 69 years old with steroid-refractory graft-versus-host disease after an allogeneic stem cell transplant. T cells may partly derive from the graft donor. CDR3s include the opening cysteine and the closing phenylalanine or tryptophan. A D gene is named only where the DNA matches it firmly. Where a row states a size, it is once, few, many or the class of an expanded clone; other rows omit it.

D gene: NA
V gene: TRBV24-1
J gene: TRBJ1-1
clone size: NA
CDR3 length: 11
CDR3 protein: CATRWNTEAFF
CDR3 DNA: TGTGCCACCAGGTGGAACACTGAAGCTTTCTTT

D gene: NA
V gene: TRBV4-3
J gene: TRBJ1-5
clone size: NA
CDR3 length: 15
CDR3 protein: CASSQDWLGNQPQHF
CDR3 DNA: TGCGCCAGCAGCCAAGATTGGCTAGGGAATCAGCCCCAGCATTTT

D gene: TRBD1
V gene: TRBV5-1
J gene: TRBJ2-2
clone size: NA
CDR3 length: 16
CDR3 protein: CASSGTGGAGDGELFF
CDR3 DNA: TGCGCCAGCAGCGGAACAGGGGGCGCCGGGGACGGGGAGCTGTTTTTT

D gene: TRBD1
V gene: TRBV10-1
J gene: TRBJ1-1
clone size: NA
CDR3 length: 14
CDR3 protein: CASSRDSSNTEAFF
CDR3 DNA: TGCGCCAGCAGCAGGGACAGCTCGAACACTGAAGCTTTCTTT

D gene: NA
V gene: TRBV16
J gene: TRBJ1-5
clone size: NA
CDR3 length: 16
CDR3 protein: CASSQSDGTGRQPQHF
CDR3 DNA: TGTGCCAGCAGCCAATCGGATGGCACAGGACGTCAGCCCCAGCATTTT

D gene: NA
V gene: TRBV5-8
J gene: TRBJ2-7
clone size: NA
CDR3 length: 14
CDR3 protein: CASSLRQDFYEQYF
CDR3 DNA: TGTGCCAGCAGCTTGAGGCAGGACTTCTACGAGCAGTACTTC

D gene: NA
V gene: TRBV12-3/TRBV12-4
J gene: TRBJ1-2
clone size: NA
CDR3 length: 13
CDR3 protein: CASSSTANYGYTF
CDR3 DNA: TGTGCCAGCAGCTCGACAGCTAACTATGGCTACACCTTC

D gene: NA
V gene: TRBV19
J gene: TRBJ1-5
clone size: NA
CDR3 length: 12
CDR3 protein: CASRQTYQPQHF
CDR3 DNA: TGTGCCAGTAGACAGACCTATCAGCCCCAGCATTTT

D gene: TRBD2
V gene: TRBV24-1
J gene: TRBJ2-3
clone size: NA
CDR3 length: 16
CDR3 protein: CATSDLSSGDTDTQYF
CDR3 DNA: TGTGCCACCAGTGATTTGTCTAGCGGGGATACAGATACGCAGTATTTT

D gene: TRBD2
V gene: TRBV10-2
J gene: TRBJ2-5
clone size: NA
CDR3 length: 18
CDR3 protein: CASSELAGGREYQETQYF
CDR3 DNA: TGCGCCAGCAGTGAGCTAGCGGGGGGCCGGGAGTACCAAGAGACCCAGTACTTC

D gene: TRBD2
V gene: TRBV10-2
J gene: TRBJ2-5
clone size: NA
CDR3 length: 15
CDR3 protein: CASLSGGPLRETQYF
CDR3 DNA: TGCGCCAGCCTAAGCGGGGGCCCATTACGGGAGACCCAGTACTTC

D gene: NA
V gene: TRBV7-8
J gene: TRBJ1-5
clone size: NA
CDR3 length: 14
CDR3 protein: CASSLAASNQPQHF
CDR3 DNA: TGTGCCAGCAGCTTAGCCGCTAGCAATCAGCCCCAGCATTTT

D gene: NA
V gene: TRBV7-2
J gene: TRBJ2-3
clone size: NA
CDR3 length: 15
CDR3 protein: CASSLADSDLDTQYF
CDR3 DNA: TGTGCCAGCAGCTTAGCCGACAGTGACCTGGATACGCAGTATTTT

D gene: TRBD2
V gene: TRBV28
J gene: TRBJ2-3
clone size: NA
CDR3 length: 16
CDR3 protein: CASSNLGLAGGATQYF
CDR3 DNA: TGTGCCAGCAGTAACCTAGGACTAGCGGGGGGGGCTACGCAGTATTTT

D gene: TRBD1
V gene: TRBV10-1
J gene: TRBJ2-2
clone size: NA
CDR3 length: 15
CDR3 protein: CASSRDSSNTGELFF
CDR3 DNA: TGCGCCAGCAGTCGGGACAGCTCGAACACCGGGGAGCTGTTTTTT

D gene: NA
V gene: TRBV18
J gene: TRBJ1-6
clone size: NA
CDR3 length: 15
CDR3 protein: CASSPEGGSSSPLHF
CDR3 DNA: TGTGCCAGCTCTCCTGAGGGAGGGTCTAGTTCACCCCTCCACTTT

D gene: NA
V gene: TRBV30
J gene: TRBJ1-1
clone size: NA
CDR3 length: 13
CDR3 protein: CAWSRTSNTEAFF
CDR3 DNA: TGTGCCTGGAGTCGGACATCAAACACTGAAGCTTTCTTT

D gene: TRBD1
V gene: TRBV27
J gene: TRBJ2-1
clone size: NA
CDR3 length: 15
CDR3 protein: CASSPGQGLYNEQFF
CDR3 DNA: TGTGCCAGCAGTCCAGGACAGGGGTTATACAATGAGCAGTTCTTC

D gene: TRBD2
V gene: TRBV5-5
J gene: TRBJ2-5
clone size: NA
CDR3 length: 14
CDR3 protein: CASSLERGGETQYF
CDR3 DNA: TGTGCCAGCAGCTTGGAACGGGGGGGAGAGACCCAGTACTTC

D gene: TRBD1
V gene: TRBV4-2
J gene: TRBJ2-5
clone size: NA
CDR3 length: 16
CDR3 protein: CASSQEGRDREETQYF
CDR3 DNA: TGTGCCAGCAGCCAAGAAGGTCGGGACAGGGAAGAGACCCAGTACTTC

D gene: TRBD1
V gene: TRBV11-3
J gene: TRBJ2-1
clone size: NA
CDR3 length: 15
CDR3 protein: CASSLEQGAYNEQFF
CDR3 DNA: TGTGCCAGCAGCTTAGAACAGGGGGCGTACAATGAGCAGTTCTTC

D gene: NA
V gene: TRBV19
J gene: TRBJ2-6
clone size: NA
CDR3 length: 19
CDR3 protein: CASSNLRDGPPPGANVLTF
CDR3 DNA: TGTGCCAGTAGTAATCTACGGGACGGCCCTCCCCCTGGGGCCAACGTCCTGACTTTC

D gene: NA
V gene: TRBV28
J gene: TRBJ1-5
clone size: NA
CDR3 length: 14
CDR3 protein: CASSFRQFNQPQHF
CDR3 DNA: TGTGCCAGCAGCTTCCGACAGTTCAATCAGCCCCAGCATTTT

D gene: NA
V gene: TRBV11-3
J gene: TRBJ2-3
clone size: NA
CDR3 length: 15
CDR3 protein: CASSLDGGRTDTQYF
CDR3 DNA: TGTGCCAGCAGCTTGGACGGTGGAAGGACAGATACGCAGTATTTT

D gene: TRBD1
V gene: TRBV19
J gene: TRBJ2-1
clone size: NA
CDR3 length: 16
CDR3 protein: CASSIGQGASYNEQFF
CDR3 DNA: TGTGCCAGTAGTATAGGACAGGGGGCTTCCTACAATGAGCAGTTCTTC

D gene: NA
V gene: TRBV10-1
J gene: TRBJ2-2
clone size: once
CDR3 length: 15
CDR3 protein: CASSRDPTNTGELFF
CDR3 DNA: TGCGCCAGCAGCCGGGACCCGACGAACACCGGGGAGCTGTTTTTT

D gene: NA
V gene: TRBV30
J gene: TRBJ1-4
clone size: few
CDR3 length: 15
CDR3 protein: CAWSRPGDNNEKLFF
CDR3 DNA: TGTGCCTGGAGTAGGCCCGGGGATAATAATGAAAAACTGTTTTTT

D gene: TRBD1
V gene: TRBV9
J gene: TRBJ1-2
clone size: few
CDR3 length: 13
CDR3 protein: CASSVGQDYGYTF
CDR3 DNA: TGTGCCAGCAGCGTCGGACAGGACTATGGCTACACCTTC

D gene: NA
V gene: TRBV4-3
J gene: TRBJ1-4
clone size: NA
CDR3 length: 15
CDR3 protein: CASSQTFGTAEKLFF
CDR3 DNA: TGCGCCAGCAGCCAAACATTCGGGACGGCTGAAAAACTGTTTTTT

D gene: NA
V gene: TRBV7-2
J gene: TRBJ2-1
clone size: NA
CDR3 length: 15
CDR3 protein: CASSLQGSSYNEQFF
CDR3 DNA: TGTGCCAGCAGCTTACAGGGCAGCTCCTACAATGAGCAGTTCTTC